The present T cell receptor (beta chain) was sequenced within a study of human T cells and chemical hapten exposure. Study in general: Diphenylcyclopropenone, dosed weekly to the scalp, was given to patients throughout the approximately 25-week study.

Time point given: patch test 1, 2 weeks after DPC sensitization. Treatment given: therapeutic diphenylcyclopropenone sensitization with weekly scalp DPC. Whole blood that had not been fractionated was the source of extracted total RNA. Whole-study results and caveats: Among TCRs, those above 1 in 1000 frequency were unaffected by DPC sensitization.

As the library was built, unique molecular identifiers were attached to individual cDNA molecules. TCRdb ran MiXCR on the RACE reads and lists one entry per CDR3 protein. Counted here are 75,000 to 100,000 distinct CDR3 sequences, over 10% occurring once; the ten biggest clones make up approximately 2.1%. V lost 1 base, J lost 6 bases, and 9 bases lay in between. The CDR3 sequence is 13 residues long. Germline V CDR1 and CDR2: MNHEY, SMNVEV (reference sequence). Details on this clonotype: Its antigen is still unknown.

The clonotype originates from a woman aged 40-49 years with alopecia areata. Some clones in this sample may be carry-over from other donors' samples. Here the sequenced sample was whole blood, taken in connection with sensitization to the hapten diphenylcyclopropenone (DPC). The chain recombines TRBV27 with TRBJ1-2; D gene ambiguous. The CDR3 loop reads CASSLYPSNGYTF. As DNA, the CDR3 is TGTGCCAGCAGTTTATATCCCTCCAATGGCTACACCTTC.